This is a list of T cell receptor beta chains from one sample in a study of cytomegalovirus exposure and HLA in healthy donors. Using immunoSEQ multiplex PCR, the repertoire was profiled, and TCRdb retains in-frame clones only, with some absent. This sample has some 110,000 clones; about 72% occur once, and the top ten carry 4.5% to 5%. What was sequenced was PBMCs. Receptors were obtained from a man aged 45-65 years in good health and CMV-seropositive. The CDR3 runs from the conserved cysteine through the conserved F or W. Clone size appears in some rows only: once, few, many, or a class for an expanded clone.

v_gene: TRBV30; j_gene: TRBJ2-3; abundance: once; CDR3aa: CAWSKGEADTQYF
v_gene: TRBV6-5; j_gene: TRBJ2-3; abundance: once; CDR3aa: CASRGRTARDTQYF
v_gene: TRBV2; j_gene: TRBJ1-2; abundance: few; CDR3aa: CASSVGTGTVQGYTF
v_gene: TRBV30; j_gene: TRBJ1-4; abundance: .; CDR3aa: CAWSVPLGSGGANEKLFF
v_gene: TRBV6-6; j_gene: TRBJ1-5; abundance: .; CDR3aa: CASSYSAGDSPQHF
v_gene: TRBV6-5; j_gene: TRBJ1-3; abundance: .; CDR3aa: CASSFSGGSGNTIYF
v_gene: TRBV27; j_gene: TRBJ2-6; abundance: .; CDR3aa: CASSLSGVGAGANVLTF
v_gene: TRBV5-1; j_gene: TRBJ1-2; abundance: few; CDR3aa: CASSLTDYGYTF
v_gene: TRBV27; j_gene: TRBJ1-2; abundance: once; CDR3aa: CASKQGGEGYTF
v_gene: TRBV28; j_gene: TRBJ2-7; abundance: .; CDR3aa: CASSLTGLRDEQYF
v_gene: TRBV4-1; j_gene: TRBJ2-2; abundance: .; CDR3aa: CASSLRTSGNTGELFF
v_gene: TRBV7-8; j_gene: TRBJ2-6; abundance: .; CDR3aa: CASSLAPWRASGANVLTF
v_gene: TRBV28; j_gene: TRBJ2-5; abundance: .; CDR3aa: CASSSGEAGGETQYF
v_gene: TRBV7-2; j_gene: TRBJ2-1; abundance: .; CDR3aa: CASSLSLGGQAYNEQFF
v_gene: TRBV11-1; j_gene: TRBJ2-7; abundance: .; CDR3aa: CASSLGVRGVYYEQYF
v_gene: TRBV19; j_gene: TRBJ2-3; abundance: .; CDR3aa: CASSNGQGERADTQYF
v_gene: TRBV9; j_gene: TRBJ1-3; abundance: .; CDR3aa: CASSDSGGETGNTIYF
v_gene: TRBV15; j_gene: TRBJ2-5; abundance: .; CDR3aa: CATSGEYQETQYF
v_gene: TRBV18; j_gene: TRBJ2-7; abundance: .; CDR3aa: CASSLGRGATPYEQYF
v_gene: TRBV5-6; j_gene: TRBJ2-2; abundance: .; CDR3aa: CASSGTASNTGELFF
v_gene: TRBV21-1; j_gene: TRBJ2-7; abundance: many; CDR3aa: CASSGRRGPKGAITCEQYF
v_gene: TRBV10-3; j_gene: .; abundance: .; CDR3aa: CAISDKSGSYEQYF
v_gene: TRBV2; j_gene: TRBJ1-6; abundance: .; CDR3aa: CASTPTPGGLESPLHF
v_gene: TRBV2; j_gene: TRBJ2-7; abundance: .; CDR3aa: CASDRGSYEQYF
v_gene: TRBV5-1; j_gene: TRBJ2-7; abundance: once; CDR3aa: CASSTATGLLSYEQYF
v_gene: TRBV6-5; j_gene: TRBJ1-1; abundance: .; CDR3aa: CASSYSDRGSSEAFF
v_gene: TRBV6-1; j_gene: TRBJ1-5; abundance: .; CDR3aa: CASSRTTSQHF
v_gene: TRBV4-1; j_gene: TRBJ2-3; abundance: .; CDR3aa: CASSQTGTGRTQYF
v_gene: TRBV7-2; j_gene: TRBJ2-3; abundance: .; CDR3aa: CASRVGQPTSTDTQYF
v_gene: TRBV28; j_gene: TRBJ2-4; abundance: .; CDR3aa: CASSLGASGGKNIQYF
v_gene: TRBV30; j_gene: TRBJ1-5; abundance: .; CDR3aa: CAWSTPGLHSNQPQHF
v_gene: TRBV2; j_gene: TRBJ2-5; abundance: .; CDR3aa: CAGRDRGETQYF
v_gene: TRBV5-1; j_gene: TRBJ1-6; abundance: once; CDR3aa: CASSLGDRGNSPLHF
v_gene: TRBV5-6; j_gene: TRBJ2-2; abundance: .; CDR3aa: CASIVRQGYLAGELFF
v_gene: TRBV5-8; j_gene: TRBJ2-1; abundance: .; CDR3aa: CASSFTTLAQRNEQFF
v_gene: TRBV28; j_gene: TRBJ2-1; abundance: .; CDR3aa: CASSLSRSSSSYNEQFF
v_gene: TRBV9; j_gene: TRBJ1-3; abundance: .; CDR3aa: CASSAREGGNTIYF
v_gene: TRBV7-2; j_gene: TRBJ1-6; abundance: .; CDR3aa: CASSRDRGNSPLHF
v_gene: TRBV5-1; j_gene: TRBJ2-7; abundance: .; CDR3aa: CATARTTGGSYEQYF
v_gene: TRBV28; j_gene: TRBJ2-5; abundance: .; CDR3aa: CASSFRRGSGETQYF
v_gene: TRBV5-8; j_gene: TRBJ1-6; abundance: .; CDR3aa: CASSWGGTNSPLHF